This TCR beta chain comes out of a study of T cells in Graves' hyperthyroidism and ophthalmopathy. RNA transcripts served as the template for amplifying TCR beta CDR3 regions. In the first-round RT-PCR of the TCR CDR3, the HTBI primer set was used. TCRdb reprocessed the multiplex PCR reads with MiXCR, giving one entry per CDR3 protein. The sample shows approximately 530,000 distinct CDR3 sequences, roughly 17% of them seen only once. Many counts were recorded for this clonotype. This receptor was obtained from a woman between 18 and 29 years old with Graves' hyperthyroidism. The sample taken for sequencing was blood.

The CDR3 DNA reads TGTGCCTGGACCGTGGGAGCCGAAGATACGCAGTATTTT. Protein product: CAWTVGAEDTQYF. This chain uses TRBV30 with TRBJ2-3, with D possibly being TRBD2 (5 bases). The CDR3 has 13 residues. The V end lost 4 bases, the J end lost 5 bases, and 13 bases lay between the germline ends. Germline V CDR1 and CDR2: GTSNPN, SVGIG (reference sequence).